This TCR beta chain originates from a study of T cells expressing NK-cell markers. After re-calling the 5' RACE reads, TCRdb lists one entry per CDR3 protein, DNA absent. In total, the table holds 150,000 or so distinct CDR3 sequences. Germline CDR1 reads LGHDT; CDR2 reads YNNKEL (reference sequence). The CDR3 loop spans 19 amino acids. Input material: blood T cells: a sorted CD56 or NKG2C T cell subset, CD4+ or CD8+ T cells, or bulk PBMC T cells (not recorded which). V is TRBV3-1 and J is TRBJ1-1; TCRdb picks TRBD1, but there is no DNA to check that call. This receptor was obtained from a woman aged 45-65 years in good health. Here the CDR3 reads CASSQEGWGTGMPKAEAFF.